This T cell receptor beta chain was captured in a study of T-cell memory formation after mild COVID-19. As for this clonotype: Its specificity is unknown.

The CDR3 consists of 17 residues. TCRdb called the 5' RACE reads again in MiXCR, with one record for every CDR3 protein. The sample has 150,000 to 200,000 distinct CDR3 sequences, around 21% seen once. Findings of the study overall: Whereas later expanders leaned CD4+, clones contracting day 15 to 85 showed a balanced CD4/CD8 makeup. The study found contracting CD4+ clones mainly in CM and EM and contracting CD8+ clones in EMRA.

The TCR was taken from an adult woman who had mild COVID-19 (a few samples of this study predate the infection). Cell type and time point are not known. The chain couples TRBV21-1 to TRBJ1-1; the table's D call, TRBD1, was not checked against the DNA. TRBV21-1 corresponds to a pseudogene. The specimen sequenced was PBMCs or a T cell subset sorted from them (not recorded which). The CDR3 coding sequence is TGTGCCAGCAGCAAAGGACAGGGCAAGAGCCCGAACACTGAAGCTTTCTTT. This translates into CASSKGQGKSPNTEAFF.